The clone carrying this TCR beta chain came up a few times. The sample is drawn from a study of T cells in Graves' hyperthyroidism and ophthalmopathy. Template material for amplifying TCR beta CDR3 regions consisted of RNA transcripts. The HTBI primer set was used in a first-round RT-PCR of the TCR CDR3. TCRdb reanalysed the multiplex PCR reads using MiXCR and keeps one entry per CDR3 protein. Here the sample spans around 600,000 distinct CDR3 sequences, about 14% being singletons. The CDR3 extends over 15 amino acids. Trimming pared 7 bases from V and 1 base from J, leaving 17 bases between. CDR1 and CDR2 from the germline V gene are MNHNS and SASEGT.

The V gene is TRBV6-1, the J gene TRBJ2-7; D is possibly TRBD2 (6 bases). Sequencing was carried out using blood. This TCR came from a woman aged 18-29 years with Graves' ophthalmopathy. The CDR3: CASKYGRPFSYEQYF. CDR3 coding DNA: TGTGCCAGCAAATACGGGAGACCTTTTTCCTACGAGCAGTACTTC.